This passage covers 25 T cell receptor beta chains from one sample sequenced in a study of identical twins. MiXCR, run by TCRdb on the 5' RACE reads, gives a single entry per CDR3 protein. The sample contains about 480,000 distinct CDR3 sequences, approximately 14% of which appear only once. These records were also assigned to another study, of yellow fever vaccine responses in identical twins.

Material for sequencing was CD4+ T cells sorted from blood. These receptors were taken from a woman between 18 and 30 years old in good health.

This chain connects TRBV7-2 to TRBJ2-1, with no clear D. This CDR3 spans 15 amino acids. Trimming shortened V by 1 base and J by 0 bases, and 7 bases separated the two germline ends. Germline loops: CDR1 SGHTA, CDR2 FQGNSA. DNA for the CDR3: TGTGCCAGCAGCTTAGACGTCAGCTCCTACAATGAGCAGTTCTTC. It yields the protein CASSLDVSSYNEQFF.

This clonotype was counted at least ten times. The chain carries TRBV24-1 and TRBJ2-2; 9 bases line up with TRBD2. Germline V lookup: CDR1 KGHDR, CDR2 SFDVKD. V lost 4 bases to trimming and J lost 7 bases; unmatched junction nucleotides: 6. The CDR3 length is 15 residues. DNA of the CDR3: TGTGCCACCAGTGACGCGGGAGGGAATTACGGGGAGCTGTTTTTT. It encodes CATSDAGGNYGELFF.

The sample holds a few counts of this clonotype. V is TRBV5-1 and J is TRBJ2-2; D not resolved. Germline V gene lookup returns CDR1 SGHRS and CDR2 YFSETQ. CDR3 size: 13 residues. With 4 bases removed from V and 7 bases from J, the gap between germline ends came to 11 bases. The CDR3 loop is CASSITLNGELFF. In DNA, the CDR3 is TGCGCCAGCAGCATCACTCTGAACGGGGAGCTGTTTTTT.

This clonotype was detected only a few times. This sequence joins TRBV20-1 and TRBJ2-2; D unclear. Trimming removed 0 bases from V and 8 bases from J, with 10 bases in between. The CDR3 runs to 13 residues. Germline CDR1 is DFQATT and CDR2 is SNEGSKA (reference sequence). For the CDR3, the DNA is TGCAGTGCTAGAGATTACGACCAGGGGGAGCTGTTTTTT. Translation: CSARDYDQGELFF.

There are a few counts of this clonotype. V and J are TRBV7-2 and TRBJ1-4; no firm D call. Germline CDR1 reads SGHTA; CDR2 reads FQGNSA. Trimming stripped 3 bases from V and 4 bases from J, with 12 bases between. The CDR3 loop spans 15 amino acids. The CDR3 coding sequence is TGTGCCAGCAGCTTCACACCGCTTGGTAATGAAAAACTGTTTTTT. The encoded protein is CASSFTPLGNEKLFF.

This chain links TRBV20-1 with TRBJ1-5; 8 positions agree with TRBD1. The germline V gene encodes CDR1 DFQATT and CDR2 SNEGSKA (reference sequence). The V and J ends lost 3 bases and 4 bases, in that order; junction bases with no gene match: 5. The CDR3 covers 14 residues. CDR3 nucleotides: TGCAGTGCTAGGGACAGGGTTAGAAATCAGCCCCAGCATTTT. Encoded protein: CSARDRVRNQPQHF.

CDR3 in DNA: TGTGCCAGCAGCTTAACGGGACAGGGAATGTCCTACGAGCAGTACTTC. Protein: CASSLTGQGMSYEQYF. V gene TRBV7-2 combines with J gene TRBJ2-7, with 9 bases fitting TRBD1. V shed 2 bases, J shed 1 base, and the junction held 6 bases outside the gene matches. Germline assignment: CDR1 SGHTA and CDR2 FQGNSA. This CDR3 is built from 16 residues.

In its sample, this clonotype was seen a few times. This chain uses TRBV2 with TRBJ1-2; a possible D gene is TRBD1 (6 bases). Trimming stripped 5 bases from V and 8 bases from J, with 6 bases between. Germline CDR1 and CDR2: SNHLY and FYNNEI. This CDR3 is built from 10 residues. CDR3 in amino acids: CASSTGGYTF. The DNA of the CDR3 is TGTGCCAGCAGTACAGGGGGCTACACCTTC. The whole variable domain, filled in from reference TRBV2 and TRBJ1-2, reads EPEVTQTPSHQVTQMGQEVILRCVPISNHLYFYWYRQILGQKVEFLVSFYNNEISEKSEIFDDQFSVERPDGSNFTLKIRSTKLEDSAMYFCASSTGGYTFGSGTRLTVV.

The rearrangement uses TRBV6-2 or TRBV6-3 and TRBJ2-4; possible D gene TRBD2, 5 bases. The V end lost 0 bases, the J end lost 3 bases, and 9 bases lay between the germline ends. The CDR3 contains 15 residues. CDR1 and CDR2 from the germline V gene are MNHEY and SVGEGT. The chain's CDR3 is CASSYSRANKNIQYF. DNA of the CDR3: TGTGCCAGCAGTTACTCGAGGGCAAACAAAAACATTCAGTACTTC.

This clonotype was counted many times. The V gene is TRBV6-1, the J gene TRBJ2-2; no clear D gene. V gave up 7 bases and J gave up 0 bases, with 6 bases separating them. The CDR3 spans 13 residues. Germline CDR1 is MNHNS and CDR2 is SASEGT. CDR3 residues: CASTLTNTGELFF. CDR3 nucleotides: TGTGCCAGCACCCTTACGAACACCGGGGAGCTGTTTTTT.

This clonotype was seen more than once but under ten times. The gene calls are TRBV5-6 and TRBJ2-7; the D gene is possibly TRBD2 (5 bases). CDR3 length: 15 residues. Germline CDR1 is SGHDT and CDR2 is YYEEEE. The V and J ends lost 1 base and 1 base respectively, with 12 bases between them. CDR3 region: CASSLSGNPSYEQYF. The CDR3 nucleotides are TGTGCCAGCAGCTTGTCGGGGAACCCATCCTACGAGCAGTACTTC.

This clonotype was recorded a few times. V and J are TRBV20-1 and TRBJ2-1; no clear D. With 3 bases removed from V and 8 bases from J, the gap between germline ends came to 8 bases. This CDR3 is 11 amino acids long. The germline CDR1 and CDR2 sequences are DFQATT and SNEGSKA (reference sequence). Here the CDR3 reads CSARDVDEQFF. As DNA, the CDR3 is TGCAGTGCTAGGGACGTGGATGAGCAGTTCTTC.

The CDR3 sequence is CASSQAPGGFGNIQYF. For the CDR3, the DNA is TGCGCCAGCAGCCAAGCCCCAGGGGGCTTTGGAAACATTCAGTACTTC. The rearrangement links TRBV4-3 to TRBJ2-4; 8 bases fit TRBD1. Trimming took 1 base from V and 6 from J; bases not matched to a gene: 8. The CDR3 contains 16 residues. Germline V CDR1 and CDR2: LGHNA, YSLEER.

This chain uses TRBV12-3 or TRBV12-4 with TRBJ2-1; TRBD1 aligns across 9 bases. The CDR3 runs 16 residues. Germline trimming cut 2 bases from V and 8 bases from J; bases unmatched to any gene: 10. The CDR3 DNA sequence: TGTGCCAGCAGTTTAAGTCCGGGACAGGGTAAGCATGAGCAGTTCTTC. It yields the protein CASSLSPGQGKHEQFF.

This clonotype was recorded a few times. The gene calls are TRBV20-1 and TRBJ2-7; TRBD2 agrees at 14 bases. With 6 bases clipped from V and 6 bases from J, the junction kept 7 bases outside the gene matches. The CDR3 is 14 residues long. CDR1 and CDR2 (germline): DFQATT, SNEGSKA (reference sequence). CDR3 amino acids: CSAKTSGRAVEQYF. DNA of the CDR3: TGCAGTGCCAAGACTAGCGGGAGGGCCGTCGAGCAGTACTTC.

V is TRBV24-1 and J is TRBJ2-7; 11 bases agree with TRBD2. After removal of 4 bases from V and 4 bases from J, the junction contained 5 bases not matched to a gene. The CDR3 runs to 15 residues. Germline-derived CDR1 and CDR2 are KGHDR and SFDVKD. The CDR3 bases are TGTGCCACCAGTGACACCGGGACTAGCGGTTACGAGCAGTACTTC. Protein: CATSDTGTSGYEQYF.

This clonotype was seen a handful of times. This chain links TRBV7-2 with TRBJ2-2, with TRBD2 matching over 8 bases. Germline CDR1 SGHTA, CDR2 FQGNSA. Trimming cost V 1 base and J 4 bases; bases outside gene matches: 2. The CDR3 has 15 amino acids. The CDR3 DNA is TGTGCCAGCAGCTTAGGCGGGGGGCCCACCGGGGAGCTGTTTTTT. Translated, it gives CASSLGGGPTGELFF.

This clonotype was counted a few times. The chain carries TRBV7-6 and TRBJ2-1; D is possibly TRBD1 (5 bases). Germline CDR1 reads SGHVS; CDR2 reads FNYEAQ. V was clipped by 1 base and J by 1 base, with 8 bases between them. The CDR3 runs to 15 residues. In nucleotides, the CDR3 is TGTGCCAGCAGCTTAGACAGGACGTCCTACAATGAGCAGTTCTTC. Translating gives CASSLDRTSYNEQFF.

This clonotype was detected ten times or more. This chain connects TRBV4-3 to TRBJ2-1, with D possibly being TRBD1 (7 bases). The germline CDR1 and CDR2 sequences are LGHNA and YSLEER. This CDR3 region has 15 residues. The V end was cut by 2 bases, the J end by 8 bases, with 16 bases between. The CDR3 nucleotides read TGCGCCAGCAGCCAACGGGGACTCACAGGGGATGAGCAGTTCTTC. This codes for CASSQRGLTGDEQFF.

A word on this clonotype: The junction differs from germline at one of its ends, possibly a read error. The chain's CDR3 is CASSLDREAEAFF. The DNA for the CDR3 is TGTGCTAGCAGCTTGGACAGGGAGGCTGAAGCTTTCTTT. The chain couples TRBV7-7 to TRBJ1-1, with TRBD1 matching 8 bases. This CDR3 spans 13 amino acids. Germline V lookup: CDR1 SSHAT, CDR2 FNYEAQ (reference sequence).

This clonotype showed up just a few times. The chain joins TRBV7-9 to TRBJ2-7, with 8 bases aligning to TRBD1. The ends lost 7 bases at V and 6 bases at J; junction bases unmatched: 11. Germline V gene data show CDR1 as SEHNR and CDR2 as FQNEAQ (reference sequence). This CDR3 is built from 14 residues. The CDR3 DNA sequence: TGTGCCAGCACCGGACAGGGTGGAAGTCTCGAGCAGTACTTC. Its protein product is CASTGQGGSLEQYF. The full variable domain, completed using reference TRBV7-9 and TRBJ2-7, is DTGVSQNPRHKITKRGQNVTFRCDPISEHNRLYWYRQTLGQGPEFLTYFQNEAQLEKSRLLSDRFSAERPKGSFSTLEIQRTEQGDSAMYLCASTGQGGSLEQYFGPGTRLTVT.

This clonotype was detected a few times. This chain connects TRBV5-1 to TRBJ2-1; 9 positions match TRBD2. The germline CDR1 and CDR2 sequences are SGHRS and YFSETQ. The ends lost 2 bases at V and 7 bases at J; junction bases unmatched: 7. This CDR3 has 15 residues. Here the CDR3 reads CASSFSSGGKNEQFF. The CDR3 DNA is TGCGCCAGCAGCTTCAGTAGCGGGGGCAAGAATGAGCAGTTCTTC.

This clonotype was observed a few times. The chain combines TRBV3-1 with TRBJ2-7; 8 bases line up with TRBD1. From germline, CDR1 is LGHDT and CDR2 YNNKEL (reference sequence). This CDR3 is built from 16 residues. With 3 bases clipped from V and 2 bases from J, the junction kept 9 bases outside the gene matches. The CDR3 region is CASSHGTGLIPYEQYF. In DNA form, the CDR3 reads TGTGCCAGCAGCCATGGGACAGGACTTATTCCCTACGAGCAGTACTTC.

The chain couples TRBV27 to TRBJ2-7, with D hard to call. The ends were cut back, 7 bases at V and 4 bases at J, with 17 bases in the middle. Germline values: CDR1 MNHEY, CDR2 SMNVEV (reference sequence). This CDR3 spans 14 amino acids. The CDR3 bases are TGTGCCAGCAAATTTCTACAGATGCCTTACGAGCAGTACTTC. As protein: CASKFLQMPYEQYF.

This rearrangement joins TRBV6-5 to TRBJ2-7; D perhaps matches TRBD1 (6 bases). The CDR3 has 14 amino acids. CDR1 MNHEY and CDR2 SVGAGI come from the germline V gene. V was shortened by 3 bases and J by 5 bases, with 14 bases between the two germline ends. DNA for the CDR3: TGTGCCAGCAGTTATGTACCAGGGGCCGACGAGCAGTACTTC. Translation gives CASSYVPGADEQYF.